These T cell receptor beta chains were read from a single sample in a study of neurological immune-mediated disorders. TCRdb re-analysed the 5' RACE reads in MiXCR, keeping a single row per CDR3 protein. The sample includes fewer than 35,000 distinct CDR3 sequences, 16% of them seen just once. The specimen was CD4+ T cells from blood. Receptor source: a female donor with HTLV-1-associated myelopathy (HAM/TSP). Each CDR3 is given with its conserved first and last residue. The D gene is left open where the match is weak. Some rows have no size entry. The others give once, few or many, or a class for an expanded clone.

d_call: TRBD2
j_call: TRBJ2-5
v_call: TRBV7-3
cdr3_length: 14
clone_size: many
cdr3_nt: TGTGCCAGCAGCTGGAGCGGGGGGGATGAGACCCAGTACTTC
cdr3_aa: CASSWSGGDETQYF

d_call: TRBD1
j_call: TRBJ2-1
v_call: TRBV9
cdr3_length: 15
clone_size: many
cdr3_nt: TGTGCCAGCAGCACACTTAGGACAGGGAGCGGTGAGCAGTTCTTC
cdr3_aa: CASSTLRTGSGEQFF

d_call: TRBD2
j_call: TRBJ2-2
v_call: TRBV20-1
cdr3_length: 15
clone_size: many
cdr3_nt: TGCAGTGCCCATTCCGGGGGGGGGGCCACCGGGGAGCTGTTTTTT
cdr3_aa: CSAHSGGGATGELFF

d_call: TRBD2
j_call: TRBJ2-3
v_call: TRBV20-1
cdr3_length: 18
clone_size: many
cdr3_nt: TGCAGTGCTAGCCCGGGACTAGCGGGGGGTGCTAGCACAGATACGCAGTATTTT
cdr3_aa: CSASPGLAGGASTDTQYF

d_call: TRBD2
j_call: TRBJ2-5
v_call: TRBV5-4
cdr3_length: 16
clone_size: many
cdr3_nt: TGTGCCAGCAGCTTGGATAATAGCGGGTTTGAAGAGACCCAGTACTTC
cdr3_aa: CASSLDNSGFEETQYF

d_call: NA
j_call: TRBJ1-1
v_call: TRBV7-9
cdr3_length: 12
clone_size: NA
cdr3_nt: TGTGCCAGCAGCTCAGTAAGGATACCAGCTTTCTTT
cdr3_aa: CASSSVRIPAFF

d_call: NA
j_call: TRBJ1-3
v_call: TRBV7-9
cdr3_length: 15
clone_size: medium-sized
cdr3_nt: TGTGCCAGCAGCTTAGACCGAAGCTCTGGAAACACCATATATTTT
cdr3_aa: CASSLDRSSGNTIYF

d_call: NA
j_call: TRBJ2-3
v_call: TRBV10-2
cdr3_length: 13
clone_size: many
cdr3_nt: TGCGCCAGCAGTGAGTCTTCGGCAGATACGCAGTATTTT
cdr3_aa: CASSESSADTQYF

d_call: TRBD1
j_call: TRBJ1-1
v_call: TRBV5-1
cdr3_length: 15
clone_size: many
cdr3_nt: TGCGCCAGCAGCTTGGCGACAGGGCTGAATGTTGAAGCTTTCTTT
cdr3_aa: CASSLATGLNVEAFF

d_call: NA
j_call: TRBJ1-5
v_call: TRBV2
cdr3_length: 15
clone_size: many
cdr3_nt: TGTGCCAGCAGAGCTCGGGGGGCGGACAATCAGCCCCAGCATTTT
cdr3_aa: CASRARGADNQPQHF

d_call: TRBD2
j_call: TRBJ2-1
v_call: TRBV5-1
cdr3_length: 16
clone_size: medium-sized
cdr3_nt: TGCGCCAGCAGCCTGGGACTAGCGGGAGGGCAGAATGAGCAGTTCTTC
cdr3_aa: CASSLGLAGGQNEQFF

d_call: NA
j_call: TRBJ1-5
v_call: TRBV18
cdr3_length: 14
clone_size: NA
cdr3_nt: TGTGCCAGCTCACCACGGGACACGGATCAGCCCCAGCATTTT
cdr3_aa: CASSPRDTDQPQHF

d_call: TRBD1
j_call: TRBJ2-7
v_call: TRBV18
cdr3_length: 15
clone_size: NA
cdr3_nt: TGTGCCAGCTCACCACGACAGGGCGGCTCCTACGAGCAGTACTTC
cdr3_aa: CASSPRQGGSYEQYF

d_call: TRBD1
j_call: TRBJ1-1
v_call: TRBV5-1
cdr3_length: 14
clone_size: NA
cdr3_nt: TGCGCCAGCAGCTTGTATGGACAGGCATCTGAAGCTTTCTTT
cdr3_aa: CASSLYGQASEAFF

d_call: NA
j_call: TRBJ2-7
v_call: TRBV5-1
cdr3_length: 16
clone_size: many
cdr3_nt: TGCGCCAGCAGCAACCTACAGGGTTTCGGCTCCTACGAGCAGTACTTC
cdr3_aa: CASSNLQGFGSYEQYF

d_call: TRBD1
j_call: TRBJ2-1
v_call: TRBV20-1
cdr3_length: 16
clone_size: NA
cdr3_nt: TGCAGTGCTAGAGCCCGGTCTAGGACAGGGAACAATGAGCAGTTCTTC
cdr3_aa: CSARARSRTGNNEQFF

d_call: NA
j_call: TRBJ2-3
v_call: TRBV5-5
cdr3_length: 11
clone_size: many
cdr3_nt: TGTGCCTGTTCGGACACAGATACGCAGTATTTT
cdr3_aa: CACSDTDTQYF

d_call: NA
j_call: TRBJ2-7
v_call: TRBV6-1
cdr3_length: 18
clone_size: NA
cdr3_nt: TGTGCCAGCAGTAAAGACGGCGACCTAGAACCCATCTCCACCGAGCAGTACTTC
cdr3_aa: CASSKDGDLEPISTEQYF

d_call: TRBD1
j_call: TRBJ1-6
v_call: TRBV28
cdr3_length: 16
clone_size: many
cdr3_nt: TGTGCCACACGGGACAGGGGGCAAGGAATTAATTCACCCCTCCACTTT
cdr3_aa: CATRDRGQGINSPLHF

d_call: NA
j_call: TRBJ1-3
v_call: TRBV18
cdr3_length: 16
clone_size: many
cdr3_nt: TGTGCCAGCTCACCAGTAACGGCGACAACTGGAAACACCATATATTTT
cdr3_aa: CASSPVTATTGNTIYF

d_call: TRBD2
j_call: TRBJ2-2
v_call: TRBV5-1
cdr3_length: 17
clone_size: many
cdr3_nt: TGCGCCAGCAGCTTTCTACCCGGGACTAGCGCCACCCGGGAGCTGTTTTTT
cdr3_aa: CASSFLPGTSATRELFF

d_call: TRBD2
j_call: TRBJ2-5
v_call: TRBV18
cdr3_length: 18
clone_size: many
cdr3_nt: TGTGCCAGCTCACCAAGAACAGGGACTAGCGGGTTCCAAGAGACCCAGTACTTC
cdr3_aa: CASSPRTGTSGFQETQYF

d_call: NA
j_call: TRBJ2-3
v_call: TRBV6-5
cdr3_length: 14
clone_size: many
cdr3_nt: TGTGCCAGCAGTCGAATGGGGGGCCTTTATACGCAGTATTTT
cdr3_aa: CASSRMGGLYTQYF

d_call: TRBD1
j_call: TRBJ1-1
v_call: TRBV11-2
cdr3_length: 14
clone_size: many
cdr3_nt: TGTGCCAGCAGCACTACAGGGGTGAACACTGAAGCTTTCTTT
cdr3_aa: CASSTTGVNTEAFF

d_call: NA
j_call: TRBJ2-7
v_call: TRBV5-6
cdr3_length: 15
clone_size: many
cdr3_nt: TGTGCCAGCAGCCAAGGACCGACCCTCTCCTACGAGCAGTACTTC
cdr3_aa: CASSQGPTLSYEQYF

d_call: NA
j_call: TRBJ2-3
v_call: TRBV20-1
cdr3_length: 15
clone_size: medium-sized
cdr3_nt: TGCAGTGCTAGCTGGGGGAACCCCCTCACAGATACGCAGTATTTT
cdr3_aa: CSASWGNPLTDTQYF

d_call: NA
j_call: TRBJ1-2
v_call: TRBV7-2
cdr3_length: 13
clone_size: many
cdr3_nt: TGTGCCAGCAGCACATCCCGACAGAATGGCTACACCTTC
cdr3_aa: CASSTSRQNGYTF

d_call: TRBD2
j_call: TRBJ2-3
v_call: TRBV4-1
cdr3_length: 16
clone_size: many
cdr3_nt: TGCGCCAGCAGCCAAGGGGGTAGCGGGAGGAGAGATACGCAGTATTTT
cdr3_aa: CASSQGGSGRRDTQYF

d_call: TRBD1
j_call: TRBJ2-1
v_call: TRBV27
cdr3_length: 14
clone_size: many
cdr3_nt: TGTGCCAGCAGTCCTGGACAGGGGTTCAATGAGCAGTTCTTC
cdr3_aa: CASSPGQGFNEQFF

d_call: NA
j_call: TRBJ1-2
v_call: TRBV10-3
cdr3_length: 12
clone_size: many
cdr3_nt: TGTGCCATCAGCGAAGACCGGCGGGGCTACACCTTC
cdr3_aa: CAISEDRRGYTF

d_call: NA
j_call: TRBJ2-7
v_call: TRBV5-4
cdr3_length: 14
clone_size: NA
cdr3_nt: TGTGCCAGCAGCGTGGATAGTGAGGGTTACGAGCAGTACTTC
cdr3_aa: CASSVDSEGYEQYF

d_call: TRBD1
j_call: TRBJ1-6
v_call: TRBV19
cdr3_length: 19
clone_size: many
cdr3_nt: TGTGCCAGTTCTGAAGTTGGGACAGCAGCAAGCTCCTATAATTCACCCCTCCACTTT
cdr3_aa: CASSEVGTAASSYNSPLHF

d_call: NA
j_call: TRBJ2-1
v_call: TRBV18
cdr3_length: 16
clone_size: many
cdr3_nt: TGTGCCAGCTCACCAACCGGGGTTCTCTCCTACAATGAGCAGTTCTTC
cdr3_aa: CASSPTGVLSYNEQFF

d_call: TRBD2
j_call: TRBJ2-3
v_call: TRBV20-1
cdr3_length: 13
clone_size: many
cdr3_nt: TGCAGCGGGGGGGCGGGACCACAACGTGCGCAGTATTTT
cdr3_aa: CSGGAGPQRAQYF

d_call: NA
j_call: TRBJ1-3
v_call: TRBV20-1
cdr3_length: 11
clone_size: many
cdr3_nt: TGCAGTGTTCATGATGGAAACACCATATATTTT
cdr3_aa: CSVHDGNTIYF

d_call: TRBD2
j_call: TRBJ2-3
v_call: TRBV29-1
cdr3_length: 15
clone_size: many
cdr3_nt: TGCAGCGTTGGAGGGGCTAGCGGGACCACAGATACGCAGTATTTT
cdr3_aa: CSVGGASGTTDTQYF

d_call: TRBD1
j_call: TRBJ2-5
v_call: TRBV2
cdr3_length: 15
clone_size: many
cdr3_nt: TGTGCCAGCAGCTACAGGGAAGGGGGCCTTGAGACCCAGTACTTC
cdr3_aa: CASSYREGGLETQYF

d_call: NA
j_call: TRBJ1-5
v_call: TRBV28
cdr3_length: 16
clone_size: many
cdr3_nt: TGTGCCAGCAGTTTAGGAGGCAGGGGTGGGGATCAGCCCCAGCATTTT
cdr3_aa: CASSLGGRGGDQPQHF

d_call: NA
j_call: TRBJ1-2
v_call: TRBV10-3
cdr3_length: 15
clone_size: many
cdr3_nt: TGTGCCATCAGTGAGTCGGCGACAGAAAACTATGGCTACACCTTC
cdr3_aa: CAISESATENYGYTF

d_call: NA
j_call: TRBJ2-5
v_call: TRBV3-1
cdr3_length: 15
clone_size: many
cdr3_nt: TGTGCCAGCAGCCCGGTCGTCAGGGCCTGGGAGACCCAGTACTTC
cdr3_aa: CASSPVVRAWETQYF

d_call: NA
j_call: TRBJ2-2
v_call: TRBV5-1
cdr3_length: 15
clone_size: NA
cdr3_nt: TGCGCCAGCAGCTTGGCGGGGGCCATCACCGGGGAGCTGTTTTTT
cdr3_aa: CASSLAGAITGELFF

d_call: NA
j_call: TRBJ2-7
v_call: TRBV20-1
cdr3_length: 16
clone_size: medium-sized
cdr3_nt: TGCAGTGCTAAAAATGCCGGAAGGGTGGACGGTGGCGAGCAGTACTTC
cdr3_aa: CSAKNAGRVDGGEQYF